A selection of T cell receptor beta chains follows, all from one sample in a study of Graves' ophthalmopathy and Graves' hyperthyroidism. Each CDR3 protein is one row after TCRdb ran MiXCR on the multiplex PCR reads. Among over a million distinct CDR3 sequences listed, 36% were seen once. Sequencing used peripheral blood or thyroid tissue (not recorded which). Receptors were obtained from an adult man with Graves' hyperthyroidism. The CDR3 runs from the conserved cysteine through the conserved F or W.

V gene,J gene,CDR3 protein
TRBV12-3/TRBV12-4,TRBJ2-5,CASSPRTGVIETQYF
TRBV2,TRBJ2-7,CASSKSSYEQYF
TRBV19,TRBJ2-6,CASSIFSGPISGANVLTF
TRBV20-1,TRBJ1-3,CSATGPYSGNTIYF
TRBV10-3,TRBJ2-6,CAISESKSGANVLTF
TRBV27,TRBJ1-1,CASSFRRTGVNTEAFF
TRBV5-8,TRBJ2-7,CASSLAGRTTYEQYF
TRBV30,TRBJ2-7,CAWSQDGGPYEQYF
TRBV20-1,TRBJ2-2,CSVTPLRTSGRVVPGELFF
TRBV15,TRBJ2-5,CATSHSGRLVETQYF
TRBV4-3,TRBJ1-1,CASSQRTGGGTEAFF
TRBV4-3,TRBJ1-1,CASSQDIGKRRIKAFF
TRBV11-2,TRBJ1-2,CASSLGGKGVHGYTF
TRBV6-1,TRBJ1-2,CASSEEGGFSYGYTF
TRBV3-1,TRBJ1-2,CASSPSQSNWRNYGYTF
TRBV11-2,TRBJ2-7,CALRAENSYEQYF
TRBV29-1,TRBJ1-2,CSVETGFYGYTF
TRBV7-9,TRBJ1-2,CASSYLPGSPNYGYTF
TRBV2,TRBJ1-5,CASSGETGGVQPQHF
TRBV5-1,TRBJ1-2,CASSSSSGQGRYGYTF
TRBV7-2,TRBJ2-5,CASSSGSDRPQETQYF
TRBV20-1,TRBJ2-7,CSLPGQIFYEQYF
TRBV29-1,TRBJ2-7,CSGAAGTGRSEQYF
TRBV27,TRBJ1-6,CASSLFTGRNSPLHF
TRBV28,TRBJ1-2,CASSPGGAVRGYTF
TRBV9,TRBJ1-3,CASSVSAGPGNTIYF
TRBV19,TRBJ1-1,CASRIDSYTEAFF
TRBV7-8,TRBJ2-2,CASRDSPTGELFF
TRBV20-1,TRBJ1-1,CSARLGLAFF
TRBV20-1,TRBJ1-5,CSADTGYEHF
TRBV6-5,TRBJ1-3,CASSPDGYSGNTIYF
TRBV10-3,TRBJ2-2,CATGGWVGELFF
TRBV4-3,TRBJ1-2,CASSQEGGRPPGYTF
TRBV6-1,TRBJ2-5,CASHPSAGLSETQYF
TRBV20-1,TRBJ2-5,CSAPGGGIETQYF
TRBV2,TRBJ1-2,CASRGWESGYTF
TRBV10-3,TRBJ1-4,CAISTGTSYEKLFF
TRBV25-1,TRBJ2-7,CASSETGVEQYF
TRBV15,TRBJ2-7,CATSIGTDRFNHEQYF
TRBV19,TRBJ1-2,CASSPGPPGTGGYSYYGYTF
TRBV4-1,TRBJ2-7,CASSQDARTARIYEQYF
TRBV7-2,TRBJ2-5,CASSYGRNQETQYF
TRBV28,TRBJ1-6,CASRRGGYNSPLHF
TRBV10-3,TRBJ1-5,CAISRYTGNQPQHF
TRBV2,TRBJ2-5,CASRSSGSLGETQYF
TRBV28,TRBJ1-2,CASSLRYSYTF
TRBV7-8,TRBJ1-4,CASSSDRGAEKLFF
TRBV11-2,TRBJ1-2,CASSLGPGGGYTF
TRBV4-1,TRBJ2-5,CASSHGGSETQYF
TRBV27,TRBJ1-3,CASRAGRSSGNTIYF
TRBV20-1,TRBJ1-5,CSIPGRSNQPQHF